This entry lists 4 T cell receptor beta chains sequenced from one sample in a study of CD8 T cells in ankylosing spondylitis. Study-wide findings and caveats: Characteristic of ankylosing spondylitis blood, it appeared, was a TCR beta motif comprising several highly homologous variants.

TCRdb reprocessed the 5' RACE reads via MiXCR and lists one record per CDR3 protein. The sample shows 800,000 to 900,000 distinct CDR3 sequences, around 11% of them seen only once. Antigens for these TCRs are unknown. Source material: blood, either unsorted or a sorted T cell fraction (not recorded which). These receptors were taken from a male donor with ankylosing spondylitis.

The chain recombines TRBV5-1 with TRBJ2-1, with TRBD2 as a possible D gene (5 bases). This CDR3 region has 16 residues. Germline CDR1 is SGHRS and CDR2 is YFSETQ. The V end was cut by 3 bases, the J end by 8 bases, with 21 bases between. CDR3 bases: TGCGCCAGCAGCTGGAACGGACTTCAGCAGTACGATGAGCAGTTCTTC. It codes for CASSWNGLQQYDEQFF.

This clonotype has a handful of counts. The chain combines TRBV7-2 with TRBJ2-7; 8 positions match TRBD2. The CDR3 has 14 residues. Per the germline V gene, CDR1 is SGHTA and CDR2 is FQGNSA. The V and J ends lost 5 bases and 3 bases, in that order; junction bases with no gene match: 6. CDR3 amino acids: CASSPREGIYEQYF. CDR3 nucleotides: TGTGCCAGCAGCCCACGGGAGGGGATCTACGAGCAGTACTTC.

A few counts support this clonotype. The rearrangement links TRBV28 to TRBJ2-7; 9 nucleotides line up with TRBD1. The CDR3 is 14 residues long. Germline CDR1 and CDR2: MDHEN and SYDVKM. With 6 bases clipped from V and 6 bases from J, the junction kept 9 bases outside the gene matches. The CDR3 nucleotides are TGTGCCAGCAGCCGGGACAGGGAGAGGGTCGAGCAGTACTTC. Protein sequence: CASSRDRERVEQYF.

The chain's CDR3 is CASSTGTLRTGELFF. CDR3 nucleotide sequence: TGCGCCAGCAGCACCGGGACCCTGAGGACCGGGGAGCTGTTTTTT. V gene TRBV5-1 combines with J gene TRBJ2-2; perhaps D is TRBD1 or TRBD2 (5 bases each). Germline CDR1 and CDR2: SGHRS and YFSETQ. V lost 4 bases and J 5 bases, leaving 15 bases between the germline ends. The CDR3 length is 15 residues.